These 29 T cell receptor beta chains came from one sample sequenced in a study of blood T cell repertoires in COVID-19. Here immunoSEQ multiplex PCR was the method, and the copy in TCRdb shows in-frame clones only, minus some. The sample records fewer than 350,000 clones, 81% being singletons. The sequenced sample was peripheral blood. Receptors were obtained from an older woman with active or convalescent COVID-19.

This chain joins TRBV14 and TRBJ2-3, with D possibly TRBD2 on 7 matching bases. V dropped 4 bases and J dropped 5 bases, with 25 bases sitting between them. Per the germline V gene, CDR1 is SGHDN and CDR2 is FVKESK. The CDR3 has 18 amino acids. DNA of the CDR3: TGTGCCAGCAGCCTTCAACCCGGGGCGGGGGCGGCTGGAGATACGCAGTATTTT. This encodes CASSLQPGAGAAGDTQYF.

The chain combines TRBV28 with TRBJ2-2; tentative D call: TRBD2 (6 bases). The germline V and J ends were trimmed by 5 bases and 1 base, with 14 bases remaining between them. Germline V gives CDR1 MDHEN, CDR2 SYDVKM. The CDR3 is made up of 16 amino acids. CDR3 DNA sequence: TGTGCCAGCAGTACCCTCGGGGGATGGAACACCGGGGAGCTGTTTTTT. Amino acids: CASSTLGGWNTGELFF.

The chain uses TRBV19 and TRBJ1-5, with D uncertain. The V gene lost 8 bases and the J gene lost 3 bases, with 20 bases spanning the gap. CDR3 length: 16 amino acids. Looked up from germline, CDR1 is LNHDA and CDR2 is SQIVND (reference sequence). CDR3 DNA sequence: TGTGCCAGTGGGCTCATGCGAGAGTCTCTCAATCAGCCCCAGCATTTT. The encoded protein is CASGLMRESLNQPQHF.

The chain is built from TRBV4-1 and TRBJ1-2, with D perhaps TRBD1 (6 bases). Trimming removed 1 base at V and 3 bases at J, with 12 bases between. Germline CDR1 reads MGHRA; CDR2 reads YSYEKL. The CDR3 length is 15 residues. CDR3: CASSQGFQGYYGYTF. As DNA, the CDR3 is TGCGCCAGCAGCCAAGGGTTCCAGGGGTACTATGGCTACACCTTC.

This chain links TRBV5-1 with TRBJ1-4, with 9 bases fitting TRBD1. Germline trimming cut 4 bases from V and 5 bases from J; bases unmatched to any gene: 6. The CDR3 spans 15 residues. The V gene's germline CDR1 is SGHRS and CDR2 YFSETQ. CDR3 region: CASSRSGQGNEKLFF. As DNA, the CDR3 is TGCGCCAGCAGCCGTTCCGGACAGGGGAATGAAAAACTGTTTTTT.

The chain links TRBV7-8 to TRBJ1-5; TRBD1 aligns across 7 bases. The CDR3 sequence is 15 residues long. Germline loops: CDR1 SGHVS, CDR2 FQNEAQ. Trimming removed 0 bases from V and 7 bases from J; junction bases left unmatched: 6. CDR3: CASSLATGETQPQHF. CDR3 bases: TGTGCCAGCAGCTTAGCAACAGGGGAGACCCAGCCCCAGCATTTT.

The chain links TRBV29-1 to TRBJ2-7; 7 bases are shared with TRBD2. The CDR3 loop spans 13 amino acids. With 0 bases clipped from V and 3 bases from J, the junction kept 2 bases outside the gene matches. Germline CDR1 and CDR2: SQVTM and ANQGSEA. The CDR3 is CSVEEGGSYEQYF. CDR3 bases: TGCAGCGTTGAAGAGGGAGGGAGCTACGAGCAGTACTTC.

The chain links TRBV27 to TRBJ2-6, with 7 nucleotides matching TRBD1. Germline loops: CDR1 MNHEY, CDR2 SMNVEV (reference sequence). The CDR3 totals 17 residues. The junction had 5 bases not matched to a gene; V was cut back by 1 base and J by 2 bases. CDR3 protein: CASSLWKQGTGANVLTF. CDR3 nucleotide sequence: TGTGCCAGCAGTTTATGGAAACAGGGGACTGGGGCCAACGTCCTGACTTTC. Supplemented by reference TRBV27 and TRBJ2-6, the full variable domain reads EAQVTQNPRYLITVTGKKLTVTCSQNMNHEYMSWYRQDPGLGLRQIYYSMNVEVTDKGDVPEGYKVSRKEKRNFPLILESPSPNQTSLYFCASSLWKQGTGANVLTFGAGSRLTVL.

This rearrangement joins TRBV6-2 or TRBV6-3 to TRBJ1-2; TRBD1 matches 7 bases. Trimming removed 1 base from V and 2 bases from J; junction bases left unmatched: 7. Looked up from germline, CDR1 is MNHEY and CDR2 is SVGEGT. This CDR3 has 16 amino acids. The CDR3 DNA is TGTGCCAGCAGTTACTTTCCGGGCAGGGGGAACTATGGCTACACCTTC. It encodes CASSYFPGRGNYGYTF.

V gene TRBV18 combines with J gene TRBJ1-5, with unresolved D. V was shortened by 2 bases and J by 11 bases, with 13 bases between the two germline ends. Germline values: CDR1 KGHSH, CDR2 LQKENI. The CDR3 has 13 residues. CDR3 bases: TGTGCCAGCTCACCAGCCCCGCGTCTGGCCCAGCATTTT. Translated: CASSPAPRLAQHF.

V usage is TRBV11-2 and J usage is TRBJ1-2; TRBD1 matches at 8 bases. CDR3 length equals 14 residues. V was clipped by 5 bases and J by 6 bases; unmatched bases: 8. CDR1 is SGHAT and CDR2 is FQNNGV in the germline V gene. This CDR3 is CASSIGEGQDGYTF. The DNA for the CDR3 is TGTGCCAGCAGCATCGGAGAGGGACAGGATGGCTACACCTTC.

The chain couples TRBV6-5 to TRBJ2-5, with 12 bases aligning to TRBD2. Germline CDR1 MNHEY, CDR2 SVGAGI. There are 16 residues in the CDR3. V was clipped by 0 bases and J by 4 bases; unmatched bases: 3. The CDR3 DNA sequence: TGTGCCAGCAGTTACTCGAGACTAGCGGGGGTAGAGACCCAGTACTTC. Translating gives CASSYSRLAGVETQYF.

The rearrangement uses TRBV18 and TRBJ1-1; D is unclear. Trimming stripped 9 bases from V and 0 bases from J, with 11 bases between. Per germline, CDR1 KGHSH and CDR2 LQKENI. The CDR3 length is 13 residues. The chain's CDR3 is CASRELMNTEAFF. CDR3 bases: TGTGCCAGTCGAGAGCTCATGAACACTGAAGCTTTCTTT. Looking up the rest from reference TRBV18 and TRBJ1-1 gives the full variable domain: NAGVMQNPRHLVRRRGQEARLRCSPMKGHSHVYWYRQLPEEGLKFMVYLQKENIIDESGMPKERFSAEFPKEGPSILRIQQVVRGDSAAYFCASRELMNTEAFFGQGTRLTVV.

This chain connects TRBV13 to TRBJ1-2, with 10 positions matching TRBD1. The CDR3 runs 13 residues. V dropped 5 bases and J dropped 6; count of bases not matched to a gene: 3. Germline values: CDR1 PRHDT, CDR2 FYEKMQ (reference sequence). Here the CDR3 reads CASSDRGPDGYTF. CDR3 nucleotide sequence: TGTGCCAGCAGCGACAGGGGGCCGGATGGCTACACCTTC.

Worth noting for this clone: One end of the junction varies from germline; a read error may be responsible. The chain joins TRBV2 to TRBJ2-1, with D possibly being TRBD2 (7 bases). Germline CDR1 reads SNHLY; CDR2 reads FYNNEI. The CDR3 runs 13 residues. The chain's CDR3 is CSRGGAWYNEQFF. The CDR3 bases are TGCTCAAGGGGGGGGGCTTGGTACAATGAGCAGTTCTTC.

The chain carries TRBV5-1 and TRBJ2-7; 7 nucleotides line up with TRBD1. V gave up 5 bases and J gave up 3 bases; unmatched junction bases: 5. CDR1 is SGHRS, CDR2 YFSETQ, per germline. The CDR3 runs to 13 residues. CDR3 coding DNA: TGCGCCAGCAGACGGACAGGTTACTACGAGCAGTACTTC. Translation gives CASRRTGYYEQYF.

In nucleotides, the CDR3 is TGTGCCAGCAGCGCCCGGGGCAGGGGCACTGAAGCTTTCTTT. Its protein product is CASSARGRGTEAFF. The chain couples TRBV7-8 to TRBJ1-1; a possible D gene is TRBD1 (6 bases). Per the germline V gene, CDR1 is SGHVS and CDR2 is FQNEAQ. This CDR3 has 14 residues. Trimming stripped 5 bases from V and 4 bases from J, with 14 bases between.

The rearrangement joins TRBV4-2 to TRBJ2-1; a weak D match, TRBD1 (7 bases). Trimming removed 4 bases at V and 2 bases at J, with 15 bases between. The CDR3 is made up of 16 amino acids. Per germline, CDR1 LGHNA and CDR2 YNFKEQ. This chain's CDR3 is CASSPKEGAPYNEQFF. CDR3 DNA sequence: TGTGCCAGCAGCCCCAAGGAGGGGGCCCCCTACAATGAGCAGTTCTTC.

This chain uses TRBV7-2 with TRBJ1-6; D not certain. Trimming left V 0 bases short and J 14 bases short, with 11 bases between. This CDR3 has 13 amino acids. Germline V lookup: CDR1 SGHTA, CDR2 FQGNSA. The CDR3 reads CASSLALAGSLHF. DNA for the CDR3: TGTGCCAGCAGCTTAGCGCTGGCAGGATCCCTCCACTTT.

A remark on this clone: Other DNA sequences in this specimen translate into the identical CDR3. J is TRBJ1-1 and V is TRBV7-9; D not certain. The V end was cut by 3 bases, the J end by 1 base, with 6 bases between. The CDR3 runs to 13 residues. Germline CDR1 SEHNR, CDR2 FQNEAQ (reference sequence). CDR3 loop: CASSLTGNTEAFF. The CDR3, as DNA: TGTGCCAGCAGCTTGACGGGGAACACTGAAGCTTTCTTT.

The chain carries TRBV30 and TRBJ1-2; D possibly corresponds to TRBD1 (6 bases). There are 14 residues in the CDR3. Germline V gene data show CDR1 as GTSNPN and CDR2 as SVGIG (reference sequence). Trimming took 4 bases from V and 8 from J, leaving 20 bases between them. DNA for the CDR3: TGTGCCTGGATAAACTCGGGGGGCATTGGAGGCTACACCTTC. Its translation: CAWINSGGIGGYTF.

Here the CDR3 DNA reads TGTGCCAGCATGGCGGGGGGCTACACCGGGGAGCTGTTTTTT. Amino acids: CASMAGGYTGELFF. V gene TRBV27 combines with J gene TRBJ2-2; the match to TRBD2 covers 8 bases. The CDR3 is 14 residues long. J was trimmed by 3 bases and V by 7 bases; bases with no gene match: 4. Germline CDR1 and CDR2: MNHEY and SMNVEV (reference sequence).

V is TRBV6-2 or TRBV6-3 and J is TRBJ2-5; 7 bases align to TRBD1. This CDR3 contains 14 residues. V was pared by 5 bases and J by 4 bases, with 7 bases of the junction left unmatched. The germline V gene has CDR1 MNHEY and CDR2 SVGEGT. This chain's CDR3 is CASSRRQGIETQYF. CDR3 coding DNA: TGTGCCAGCAGTCGGAGACAGGGCATAGAGACCCAGTACTTC.

This clone was picked up many times. The chain is built from TRBV12-3 or TRBV12-4 and TRBJ2-7; D gene uncertain. Trimming stripped 4 bases from V and 0 bases from J, with 7 bases between. This CDR3 spans 13 amino acids. CDR3 bases: TGTGCCAGCAGTTATAGCCACTCCTACGAGCAGTACTTC. Translation gives CASSYSHSYEQYF.

The rearrangement uses TRBV27 and TRBJ1-1; D gene ambiguous. Trimming pared 0 bases from V and 1 base from J, leaving 12 bases between. The germline CDR1 and CDR2 sequences are MNHEY and SMNVEV (reference sequence). The CDR3 contains 16 residues. Here the CDR3 DNA reads TGTGCCAGCAGTTTATCTTCTGGCTCCAAGAACACTGAAGCTTTCTTT. This sequence encodes CASSLSSGSKNTEAFF.

This chain connects TRBV12-3 or TRBV12-4 to TRBJ1-1; 7 bases agree with TRBD1. The CDR3 runs to 13 residues. V dropped 4 bases and J dropped 4; count of bases not matched to a gene: 3. CDR3 in amino acids: CASSWQGGTEAFF. Here the CDR3 DNA reads TGTGCCAGCAGTTGGCAGGGGGGCACTGAAGCTTTCTTT.

The rearrangement links TRBV4-1 to TRBJ2-2, with 7 bases lining up with TRBD1. V was clipped by 0 bases and J by 9 bases; unmatched bases: 4. This CDR3 is 14 amino acids long. Germline loops: CDR1 MGHRA, CDR2 YSYEKL. CDR3 sequence reads: CASSQDRQGRELFF. The CDR3 nucleotides are TGCGCCAGCAGCCAAGATCGACAGGGTCGGGAGCTGTTTTTT.

This clone was counted a few times. The chain combines TRBV7-9 with TRBJ1-1; the D is unclear. This CDR3 has 13 residues. CDR1 and CDR2 from the germline V gene are SEHNR and FQNEAQ (reference sequence). The V end lost 5 bases, the J end lost 3 bases, and 10 bases lay between the germline ends. CDR3 sequence: CASSVRQHTEAFF. The CDR3 DNA is TGTGCCAGCAGCGTGAGGCAGCACACTGAAGCTTTCTTT.

The CDR3 DNA reads as TGTGCCGGAAGGGTTAACGGGGGCTATGGCTACACCTTC. Amino acid sequence: CAGRVNGGYGYTF. The chain combines TRBV5-8 with TRBJ1-2; D is perhaps TRBD1 (5 bases). The V and J ends lost 10 bases and 4 bases respectively, with 17 bases between them. The CDR3 consists of 13 residues. The germline V gene has CDR1 SGHTS and CDR2 YDEGEE.